This TCR beta chain was sequenced for a study of T cell repertoires in aging, cancer and after chemotherapy. Findings and caveats of the study: Compared with age-matched healthy donors, untreated hematological or solid cancer patients showed higher blood TCR clonality. In each cancer cohort, median generation probability increased across chemotherapy, suggesting thymic output rebounded. Healthy donors lost TCR diversity with age mainly through richness, cancer patients through richness and evenness.

Peripheral blood genomic DNA, not sorted cells or RNA, was the template. As for this clonotype: Its antigen remains unknown.

Per germline, CDR1 SQVTM and CDR2 ANQGSEA. CDR3 size: 12 residues. Trimming took 4 bases from V and 10 from J, leaving 13 bases between them. A mixed TRB-A/B primer pool amplified rearranged TRB by multiplex touch-down PCR. One entry per CDR3 protein, called by TCRdb with MiXCR from the multiplex PCR reads. The sample carries 200 to 250 distinct CDR3 sequences, roughly 65% recorded once. This TCR was recovered from a human donor with a solid tumor. The rearrangement joins TRBV29-1 to TRBJ2-2; no clear D. Material for sequencing was blood. The CDR3 DNA reads TGCAGCGTTGGGATGATGGCCAAGGAGCTGTTTTTT. Its protein is CSVGMMAKELFF.